These T cell receptor beta chains were read from a single sample in a study of tumor and adjacent non-tumor tissue in lung cancer. Each CDR3 protein is one row after TCRdb ran MiXCR on the multiplex PCR reads. The table shows around 76,000 distinct CDR3 sequences, with less than 85% occurring only once. The material sequenced was distant non-tumor lung tissue. The receptors stem from a man in his 70s with non-small cell lung cancer. Each CDR3 is given without its conserved first and last residue. Some rows have no size entry. The others give once, few or many, or a class for an expanded clone.

V: TRBV29-1
J: TRBJ2-7
size: .
CDR3: SIVGFTYEQY

V: TRBV5-6
J: TRBJ2-1
size: .
CDR3: ASSQGTLYYNEQF

V: TRBV5-6
J: TRBJ2-7
size: .
CDR3: TSSLSAASWN

V: TRBV6-6
J: TRBJ2-6
size: medium-sized
CDR3: ASSLAGKSSGANVLT

V: TRBV29-1
J: TRBJ2-1
size: few
CDR3: SVGLAGGPKGQF

V: TRBV5-6
J: TRBJ2-1
size: .
CDR3: ARTLPSLDEQF

V: TRBV5-6
J: TRBJ2-4
size: once
CDR3: ASSATRTGVTGNIQY

V: TRBV6-1
J: TRBJ2-3
size: .
CDR3: ASIGSSFTQY

V: TRBV11-2
J: TRBJ2-3
size: .
CDR3: ASSLDLCGGLGDTTY

V: TRBV6-1
J: TRBJ2-7
size: .
CDR3: ASSEIPGWDYTYEQY

V: TRBV4-1
J: TRBJ1-1
size: many
CDR3: ASSQYEQGNTEAF

V: TRBV6-1
J: TRBJ1-5
size: .
CDR3: ANSDWGISNHPQH

V: TRBV12-3/TRBV12-4
J: TRBJ2-1
size: once
CDR3: ASGGLAGGPPTSSYSEQF

V: TRBV29-1
J: TRBJ2-7
size: .
CDR3: SAWGSSYGQY

V: TRBV6-2/TRBV6-3
J: TRBJ1-5
size: many
CDR3: ASSYSARGGGQPQH

V: TRBV6-5
J: TRBJ1-2
size: .
CDR3: VTGEVLRSNYGYT

V: TRBV5-6
J: TRBJ1-1
size: .
CDR3: ASTPTGADTEAF

V: TRBV11-2
J: TRBJ2-2
size: .
CDR3: ASSLVGTGAAGELF

V: TRBV20-1
J: TRBJ2-7
size: .
CDR3: SARGELAGTYEQY

V: TRBV11-1
J: TRBJ1-6
size: .
CDR3: ASTSKRGTGSNSPLR

V: TRBV4-2
J: TRBJ2-7
size: .
CDR3: ASSQEPGRLYEPY

V: TRBV4-1
J: TRBJ2-1
size: .
CDR3: ASSQVSSGTGWNEQF